One sample yielded the 29 T cell receptor beta chains listed below, sequenced in a study of cytomegalovirus exposure and HLA in healthy donors. In the PCR, 60 Vbeta and 13 Jbeta primers were used. The data were produced by immunoSEQ multiplex PCR, yet TCRdb's version contains in-frame clones alone and is incomplete. The data hold 55,000 to 75,000 clones, with 65% to 80% observed a single time. Source material: PBMCs. These receptor sequences come from a man in his forties in good health and CMV-seropositive.

This rearrangement joins TRBV19 to TRBJ2-1; TRBD2 agrees at 16 bases. V trimming: 5 bases; J trimming: 7 bases; junction bases outside the gene matches: 11. Germline CDR1 LNHDA, CDR2 SQIVND (reference sequence). This CDR3 has 18 amino acids. CDR3 DNA sequence: TGTGCCAGTAGTCTGAGGACGGGACTAGCGGGAGGGCGAAATGAGCAGTTCTTC. This encodes CASSLRTGLAGGRNEQFF.

The chain employs TRBV19 and TRBJ1-2, with 11 bases fitting TRBD1. Germline CDR1 and CDR2: LNHDA and SQIVND (reference sequence). This CDR3 contains 15 residues. With 5 bases clipped from V and 4 bases from J, the junction kept 6 bases outside the gene matches. In DNA form, the CDR3 reads TGTGCCAGTAGTCCCAGGACAGGGGGCACCTATGGCTACACCTTC. As protein: CASSPRTGGTYGYTF.

The J gene is TRBJ1-1, the V gene TRBV6-5, with D uncertain. CDR1 and CDR2 from the germline V gene are MNHEY and SVGAGI. V was clipped by 0 bases and J by 7 bases, with 12 bases between them. The CDR3 is 14 amino acids. CDR3 sequence reads: CASSYSRQNVEAFF. As DNA, the CDR3 is TGTGCCAGCAGTTACTCGAGGCAGAATGTTGAAGCTTTCTTT.

This sequence joins TRBV7-9 and TRBJ2-3; a weak D match, TRBD1 (6 bases). This CDR3 contains 15 residues. Germline V gives CDR1 SEHNR, CDR2 FQNEAQ (reference sequence). V was cut by 8 bases and J by 0 bases, with 15 bases left in between. CDR3 amino acids: CASQRTEFSTDTQYF. DNA of the CDR3: TGTGCCAGCCAAAGGACAGAGTTTAGCACAGATACGCAGTATTTT.

The chain couples TRBV30 to TRBJ1-5; no clear D gene. CDR3 size: 13 residues. Trimming shortened V by 5 bases and J by 11 bases, and 19 bases separated the two germline ends. In germline, CDR1 is GTSNPN, CDR2 SVGIG (reference sequence). The CDR3 is CAWEELGSKAQHF. The CDR3, as DNA: TGTGCCTGGGAGGAGTTAGGTAGCAAGGCCCAGCATTTT.

With respect to this clone: At one end, the junction sequence differs from germline, possibly due to a read error. The genes are TRBV7-9 and TRBJ1-2; D gene ambiguous. CDR3 length: 13 amino acids. The germline V gene encodes CDR1 SEHNR and CDR2 FQNEAQ (reference sequence). The CDR3 DNA sequence: TGTTCCAGCAGCCAAGACAACAACTATGGCTACACCTTC. Translation: CSSSQDNNYGYTF. Drawing the rest from reference TRBV7-9 and TRBJ1-2, the complete variable domain is DTGVSQNPRHKITKRGQNVTFRCDPISEHNRLYWYRQTLGQGPEFLTYFQNEAQLEKSRLLSDRFSAERPKGSFSTLEIQRTEQGDSAMYLCSSSQDNNYGYTFGSGTRLTVV.

The CDR3 is CAISPGRENYGYTF. The CDR3 DNA reads TGTGCCATCAGTCCAGGGAGGGAGAATTATGGCTACACCTTC. The rearrangement uses TRBV10-3 and TRBJ1-2; TRBD1 might be the D (5 bases). V was shortened by 5 bases and J by 5 bases, with 15 bases between the two germline ends. The CDR3 consists of 14 residues. Germline V CDR1 and CDR2: ENHRY, SYGVKD.

This clone is a singleton in its sample. The chain joins TRBV9 to TRBJ2-3; 9 bases are a match to TRBD2. The V and J ends lost 4 bases and 0 bases, in that order; junction bases with no gene match: 9. Germline loops: CDR1 SGDLS, CDR2 YYNGEE. The length of the CDR3 is 17 residues. The CDR3 coding sequence is TGTGCCAGCAGCTCGAGGCACACTAGCGGGAGCACAGATACGCAGTATTTT. This sequence encodes CASSSRHTSGSTDTQYF.

This clone was seen a few times. A far larger clone is one nucleotide away, so this likely arose from a read error. The chain has TRBV4-1 and TRBJ2-2; 8 nucleotides match TRBD2. The CDR3 is 19 amino acids. Germline CDR1 MGHRA, CDR2 YSYEKL. The ends lost 4 bases at V and 4 bases at J; junction bases unmatched: 17. The CDR3 bases are TGCGCCAGCAGCCCGAAGACCGGGACTAGAGGGCCCAGCACCGGGGAGCTGTTTTTT. Translated, it gives CASSPKTGTRGPSTGELFF.

This clone was seen more than once but under ten times. The genes are TRBV6-8 and TRBJ1-6, with 9 bases lining up with TRBD1. CDR1 and CDR2 from the germline V gene are MNHGY and SAAAGT. The CDR3 has 16 residues. The V and J ends lost 5 bases and 9 bases, in that order; junction bases with no gene match: 11. Written as DNA, the CDR3 is TGTGCCAGCAGTCAGCCGGGACAGGGTAGCGCTTCACCCCTCCACTTT. It codes for CASSQPGQGSASPLHF.

The chain joins TRBV9 to TRBJ2-1; 9 positions match TRBD2. This CDR3 contains 17 residues. The germline CDR1 and CDR2 sequences are SGDLS and YYNGEE. Trimming took 0 bases from V and 5 from J; bases not matched to a gene: 9. CDR3 coding DNA: TGTGCCAGCAGCGTAGGGCGCGGGAGGGCCGAAAACAATGAGCAGTTCTTC. This encodes CASSVGRGRAENNEQFF.

The gene calls are TRBV11-3 and TRBJ1-1; D is ambiguous. The CDR3 length is 13 residues. CDR1 is SGHNT and CDR2 is YENEEA in the germline V gene. V lost 0 bases, J lost 11 bases, and 13 bases lay in between. CDR3 loop: CASSLDLTHPAFF. CDR3 coding DNA: TGTGCCAGCAGCTTAGATTTGACACATCCTGCTTTCTTT.

The rearrangement links TRBV19 to TRBJ1-1; 10 bases are a match to TRBD1. Germline V gives CDR1 LNHDA, CDR2 SQIVND (reference sequence). The CDR3 loop spans 14 amino acids. J gave up 2 bases and V 6 bases, and 3 bases lay outside the gene matches. The CDR3 here is CASRDRGGNTEAFF. The DNA of the CDR3 is TGTGCCAGTAGGGACAGGGGGGGCAACACTGAAGCTTTCTTT.

CDR3: CASSSSRTGFTEQYF. CDR3 DNA: TGTGCCAGCAGCTCCTCTCGGACAGGGTTTACCGAGCAGTACTTC. J is TRBJ2-7 and V is TRBV28, with TRBD1 identical over 8 bases. The CDR3 is 15 residues long. CDR1 and CDR2 (germline): MDHEN, SYDVKM. J gave up 6 bases and V 6 bases, and 13 bases lay outside the gene matches.

This clone was recorded a few times. It is unclear where the CDR3 begins or ends on the DNA, so no DNA is shown, and the CDR3 is as TCRdb lists it. The chain is built from TRBV19 and TRBJ2-1; TRBD1 was called by the table and not checked on the DNA. CDR1 and CDR2 (germline): LNHDA, SQIVND (reference sequence). Both ends counted, the CDR3 spans 14 residues. The CDR3 loop reads CASTSGQGAGEQFF.

V is TRBV13 and J is TRBJ2-2; TRBD2 matches at 13 bases. The germline V gene encodes CDR1 PRHDT and CDR2 FYEKMQ (reference sequence). After removal of 1 base from V and 5 bases from J, the junction contained 10 bases not matched to a gene. The CDR3 spans 19 residues. CDR3 coding DNA: TGTGCCAGCAGCTTAGAGTGGACTAGCGGGAGAGGAATGACCGGGGAGCTGTTTTTT. Its protein product is CASSLEWTSGRGMTGELFF.

This clone was counted a few times. Given the absence of the conserved phenylalanine or tryptophan at the CDR3 end, a read error is likely. Because the CDR3's place on the DNA is in doubt, the DNA is left out and the CDR3 is given as listed by TCRdb. The gene calls are TRBV9 and TRBJ1-6; TRBD1 is taken as the D call from the table, unchecked against the DNA. Germline V lookup: CDR1 SGDLS, CDR2 YYNGEE. The CDR3 has 18 residues if both end residues are counted. CDR3 in amino acids: CASSVVEGGIGQGVTPPL.

The sample holds a few counts of this clone. J is TRBJ2-1 and V is TRBV4-1; D may be TRBD2 (7 bases). V gave up 5 bases and J gave up 7 bases, with 18 bases separating them. Germline CDR1 and CDR2: MGHRA and YSYEKL. The CDR3 runs 15 residues. CDR3 amino acids: CASSAQGRGRNEQFF. The CDR3 nucleotides are TGCGCCAGCAGCGCGCAGGGGCGGGGGAGAAATGAGCAGTTCTTC.

The chain joins TRBV7-2 to TRBJ1-2; D remains ambiguous. Trimming removed 0 bases from V and 6 bases from J, with 8 bases in between. Per the germline V gene, CDR1 is SGHTA and CDR2 is FQGNSA. The CDR3 loop spans 13 amino acids. The CDR3 is CASSLASTNGYTF. Written as DNA, the CDR3 is TGTGCCAGCAGCTTAGCTAGCACTAATGGCTACACCTTC.

This clone has more than one count but fewer than ten. V gene TRBV5-1 combines with J gene TRBJ2-3, with 10 bases aligning to TRBD2. V dropped 7 bases and J dropped 1; count of bases not matched to a gene: 9. The CDR3 contains 16 residues. The germline CDR1 and CDR2 sequences are SGHRS and YFSETQ. The CDR3 bases are TGCGCCAGCTCAAGTGGTGGGACTAGCGGCACAGATACGCAGTATTTT. This gives the protein CASSSGGTSGTDTQYF. Using reference TRBV5-1 and TRBJ2-3 for the parts outside the CDR3, the full variable domain is KAGVTQTPRYLIKTRGQQVTLSCSPISGHRSVSWYQQTPGQGLQFLFEYFSETQRNKGNFPGRFSGRQFSNSRSEMNVSTLELGDSALYLCASSSGGTSGTDTQYFGPGTRLTVL.

The V gene is TRBV9, the J gene TRBJ1-4, with no clear D. Trimming removed 0 bases from V and 4 bases from J, with 7 bases in between. There are 14 residues in the CDR3. CDR1 is SGDLS, CDR2 YYNGEE, per germline. CDR3 nucleotide sequence: TGTGCCAGCAGCGTAGACAGCTATAATGAAAAACTGTTTTTT. Amino acid sequence: CASSVDSYNEKLFF.

This chain links TRBV4-2 with TRBJ1-1; D might be TRBD1 (5 bases). The V end lost 4 bases, the J end lost 6 bases, and 18 bases lay between the germline ends. This CDR3 region has 15 residues. Germline-derived CDR1 and CDR2 are LGHNA and YNFKEQ. CDR3 loop: CASSPDMGRVAEAFF. CDR3 sequence (DNA): TGTGCCAGCAGCCCTGATATGGGCAGGGTTGCTGAAGCTTTCTTT.

The chain combines TRBV6-1 with TRBJ2-7; weak D call: TRBD1 (5 bases). Germline V lookup: CDR1 MNHNS, CDR2 SASEGT. There are 12 residues in the CDR3. The V gene lost 6 bases and the J gene lost 2 bases, with 8 bases spanning the gap. CDR3: CASRGRAYEQYF. The DNA for the CDR3 is TGTGCCAGCAGGGGCAGGGCCTACGAGCAGTACTTC.

This sequence joins TRBV19 and TRBJ1-4, with D maybe TRBD1 (5 bases). V lost 4 bases and J lost 6, with 15 bases in between. The CDR3 extends over 15 amino acids. Germline V gene sequence: CDR1 LNHDA, CDR2 SQIVND (reference sequence). CDR3 residues: CASSSRTEGYEKLFF. In DNA, the CDR3 is TGTGCCAGTAGTAGCAGGACGGAGGGGTATGAAAAACTGTTTTTT.

This sequence joins TRBV11-2 and TRBJ1-2, with 7 nucleotides matching TRBD1. The CDR3 runs 14 residues. The germline V gene has CDR1 SGHAT and CDR2 FQNNGV. V shed 5 bases and J 1 base; nucleotides not matched to a gene: 4. CDR3 sequence (DNA): TGTGCCAGCAGCGTTCGACAGGGTAACTATGGCTACACCTTC. Translated: CASSVRQGNYGYTF.

V usage is TRBV5-1 and J usage is TRBJ1-5; D possibly corresponds to TRBD1 (5 bases). In germline, CDR1 is SGHRS, CDR2 YFSETQ. The V end was cut by 0 bases, the J end by 3 bases, with 10 bases between. This CDR3 is built from 15 residues. CDR3 in amino acids: CASSLGQGNNQPQHF. DNA of the CDR3: TGCGCCAGCAGCTTGGGGCAGGGTAACAATCAGCCCCAGCATTTT. Drawing the rest from reference TRBV5-1 and TRBJ1-5, the complete variable domain is KAGVTQTPRYLIKTRGQQVTLSCSPISGHRSVSWYQQTPGQGLQFLFEYFSETQRNKGNFPGRFSGRQFSNSRSEMNVSTLELGDSALYLCASSLGQGNNQPQHFGDGTRLSIL.

The chain links TRBV19 to TRBJ1-2; weak D call: TRBD1 (5 bases). Germline values: CDR1 LNHDA, CDR2 SQIVND (reference sequence). Trimming shortened V by 5 bases and J by 4 bases, and 17 bases separated the two germline ends. The CDR3 loop spans 15 amino acids. CDR3: CASSREWGAGYGYTF. DNA for the CDR3: TGTGCCAGTAGTCGGGAGTGGGGCGCGGGCTATGGCTACACCTTC.

This clone was observed once. The chain combines TRBV25-1 with TRBJ2-1, with D possibly TRBD1 on 6 matching bases. Trimming cost V 6 bases and J 2 bases, with 14 bases left between them. This CDR3 spans 15 amino acids. Looked up from germline, CDR1 is MGHDK and CDR2 is SYGVNS. DNA of the CDR3: TGTGCCAGCAGCGCGCCGGGACAACCCTACAATGAGCAGTTCTTC. Its protein product is CASSAPGQPYNEQFF.

The chain combines TRBV28 with TRBJ1-3, with TRBD1 identical over 8 bases. V was pared by 2 bases and J by 3 bases, with 6 bases of the junction left unmatched. Germline loops: CDR1 MDHEN, CDR2 SYDVKM. There are 16 residues in the CDR3. The CDR3 DNA is TGTGCCAGCAGTTTACAACAGGGGGTACTTGGAAACACCATATATTTT. This encodes CASSLQQGVLGNTIYF.